These 32 T cell receptor beta chains were sequenced from one sample in a study of T cells in Graves' hyperthyroidism and ophthalmopathy. Amplified TCR beta CDR3 regions derived from RNA transcripts. HTBI primers drove first-round RT-PCR of the TCR CDR3. Each CDR3 protein gets one entry after TCRdb re-called the multiplex PCR reads with MiXCR. The table shows some 700,000 distinct CDR3 sequences, with 17% occurring only once. Sequences were obtained from blood. The receptors here all came from a man aged 45 to 65 with Graves' hyperthyroidism.

This clonotype showed up just a few times. The chain uses TRBV7-9 and TRBJ2-1; possible D gene TRBD1, 6 bases. Trimming shortened V by 5 bases and J by 3 bases, and 41 bases separated the two germline ends. Germline V gene lookup returns CDR1 SEHNR and CDR2 FQNEAQ (reference sequence). The CDR3 spans 24 residues. The CDR3: CASSPVRGYWSPSRTGTDYNEQFF. DNA for the CDR3: TGTGCCAGCAGCCCGGTTAGGGGTTATTGGTCCCCCTCCCGAACAGGGACCGACTACAATGAGCAGTTCTTC.

J is TRBJ2-7 and V is TRBV27; TRBD1 matches 10 bases. The CDR3 length is 14 residues. The trim removed 3 bases at V and 7 bases at J, leaving 6 bases unmatched. In germline, CDR1 is MNHEY, CDR2 SMNVEV (reference sequence). The CDR3 is CASSLGQGRSEQYF. Here the CDR3 DNA reads TGTGCCAGCAGTTTGGGACAGGGGAGGAGTGAGCAGTACTTC.

This CDR3 reads CASSTAGTSGETQYF. The CDR3 region has the DNA TGTGCCAGCAGCACAGCCGGGACTAGCGGAGAGACCCAGTACTTC. This chain uses TRBV5-5 with TRBJ2-5, with 11 positions matching TRBD2. J was trimmed by 4 bases and V by 4 bases; bases with no gene match: 6. The CDR3 runs to 15 residues. Germline V gives CDR1 SGHKS, CDR2 YYEKEE (reference sequence).

In the case of this clonotype: At one boundary the junction diverges from the germline segment, which might be a read error. J is TRBJ2-5 and V is TRBV11-2, with TRBD1 identical over 8 bases. Germline CDR1 reads SGHAT; CDR2 reads FQNNGV. CDR3 length equals 15 residues. The CDR3 DNA reads TGTGCCGGCAGCTTAGGGCAGGGGGCTGGAGAGTCCCAGTACTTC. This sequence encodes CAGSLGQGAGESQYF.

Notes on this clonotype: This CDR3 fails to terminate in the conserved phenylalanine or tryptophan, so it likely reflects a read error. The V gene is TRBV5-1, the J gene TRBJ2-1; D may correspond to TRBD1 or TRBD2 (5 bases each). Germline V gene lookup returns CDR1 SGHRS and CDR2 YFSETQ. The ends were cut back, 4 bases at V and 1 base at J, with 18 bases in the middle. The CDR3 has 17 amino acids. The DNA for the CDR3 is TGCGCCAGCAGCCTTAGAAGGGACGGACCATCCTACAATGAGCAGTTCTAC. It codes for CASSLRRDGPSYNEQFY.

This clonotype was observed many times. The chain uses TRBV6-1 and TRBJ1-5, with a weak D call TRBD1 (5 bases). Germline values: CDR1 MNHNS, CDR2 SASEGT. The V end lost 2 bases, the J end lost 4 bases, and 21 bases lay between the germline ends. The CDR3 spans 18 residues. The CDR3, as DNA: TGTGCCAGCAGTGAAAACGGGCAGGGACTGTGGGAGAATCAGCCCCAGCATTTT. It codes for CASSENGQGLWENQPQHF.

The rearrangement links TRBV7-9 to TRBJ2-5, with D possibly being TRBD2 (5 bases). Germline values: CDR1 SEHNR, CDR2 FQNEAQ (reference sequence). Trimming shortened V by 5 bases and J by 13 bases, and 20 bases separated the two germline ends. This CDR3 is 13 amino acids long. CDR3 sequence: CASSPSGPQGRYF. As DNA, the CDR3 is TGTGCCAGCAGCCCTTCGGGCCCTCAAGGGAGGTACTTC.

This clonotype was counted between two and nine times. The rearrangement links TRBV27 to TRBJ2-7; the D call may be TRBD1 or TRBD2 (6 bases each). Per germline, CDR1 MNHEY and CDR2 SMNVEV (reference sequence). The CDR3 is 16 residues long. Deletions cut 6 bases from V and 5 bases from J, with 23 bases between. The CDR3 here is CASSLRGVTGIDEQYF. For the CDR3, the DNA is TGTGCCAGCAGCCTAAGGGGGGTTACAGGGATTGACGAGCAGTACTTC.

A few counts support this clonotype. The J gene is TRBJ1-1, the V gene TRBV18; no clear D. This CDR3 region has 13 residues. The germline V gene encodes CDR1 KGHSH and CDR2 LQKENI. V was shortened by 4 bases and J by 0 bases, with 6 bases between the two germline ends. CDR3: CASSQEMNTEAFF. In nucleotides, the CDR3 is TGTGCCAGCTCACAAGAAATGAACACTGAAGCTTTCTTT.

The chain combines TRBV28 with TRBJ1-1, with D tentatively TRBD1 (5 bases). Between the trimmed V and J ends, which lost 10 bases and 0 bases, there was a span of 12 bases. The CDR3 sequence is 13 residues long. In germline, CDR1 is MDHEN, CDR2 SYDVKM. The CDR3 spells CATLRQMNTEAFF. CDR3 in DNA: TGTGCCACCCTTAGACAGATGAACACTGAAGCTTTCTTT.

This chain links TRBV30 with TRBJ2-1, with D possibly TRBD2 on 5 matching bases. The V gene's germline CDR1 is GTSNPN and CDR2 SVGIG (reference sequence). The CDR3 covers 11 residues. CDR3 coding DNA: TGTGCGAGGGACTCCTACAATGAGCAGTTCTTC. Its translation: CARDSYNEQFF.

This clonotype has a handful of counts. V gene TRBV5-5 combines with J gene TRBJ2-1, with no clear D. V was pared by 3 bases and J by 4 bases, with 14 bases between. The CDR3 spans 15 residues. Germline V gene lookup returns CDR1 SGHKS and CDR2 YYEKEE (reference sequence). The CDR3 sequence is CASSSRITDYNEQFF. The CDR3 region has the DNA TGTGCCAGCAGCTCCCGAATAACAGATTACAATGAGCAGTTCTTC.

This chain joins TRBV11-2 and TRBJ2-2; tentatively, D is TRBD2 (5 bases). Looked up from germline, CDR1 is SGHAT and CDR2 is FQNNGV. The ends were cut back, 5 bases at V and 0 bases at J, with 19 bases in the middle. The CDR3 length is 18 residues. The DNA for the CDR3 is TGTGCCAGCAGCCCAACTCTGGCGGAGGCGCCGAACACCGGGGAGCTGTTTTTT. Its translation is CASSPTLAEAPNTGELFF. Supplemented by reference TRBV11-2 and TRBJ2-2, the full variable domain reads EAGVAQSPRYKIIEKRQSVAFWCNPISGHATLYWYQQILGQGPKLLIQFQNNGVVDDSQLPKDRFSAERLKGVDSTLKIQPAKLEDSAVYLCASSPTLAEAPNTGELFFGEGSRLTVL.

Many counts were recorded for this clonotype. The chain recombines TRBV2 with TRBJ2-7; 14 bases line up with TRBD2. CDR3 size: 19 residues. Per germline, CDR1 SNHLY and CDR2 FYNNEI. Unmatched junction bases numbered 15, after V lost 8 bases and J lost 0 bases. The CDR3 sequence: CASQTVPGLAGVFSYEQYF. The CDR3 DNA reads as TGTGCCAGCCAAACCGTCCCGGGACTAGCGGGAGTCTTCTCCTACGAGCAGTACTTC.

The rearrangement links TRBV7-8 to TRBJ1-3, with 7 bases that match TRBD1. Germline CDR1 and CDR2: SGHVS and FQNEAQ. The CDR3 covers 16 residues. Losses at the gene ends were 5 bases for V and 2 bases for J; bases not matched to a gene: 9. DNA of the CDR3: TGTGCCAGCAGCCAACAATTAGGACAGGCTGGAAACACCATATATTTT. Translating gives CASSQQLGQAGNTIYF.

This clonotype was detected only a few times. The genes are TRBV3-1 and TRBJ1-2, with 7 bases fitting TRBD1. The germline gives CDR1 LGHDT, CDR2 YNNKEL (reference sequence). CDR3 length equals 14 residues. J lost 6 bases, V lost 4 bases, and 8 bases had no gene match. The CDR3 protein is CASSRNRGSDGYTF. CDR3 bases: TGTGCCAGCAGCCGGAACAGGGGAAGTGATGGCTACACCTTC.

This clonotype was counted at least ten times. The V call is TRBV6-2 or TRBV6-3, the J call TRBJ2-7; no definite D call. Germline values: CDR1 MNHEY, CDR2 SVGEGT. The CDR3 loop spans 15 amino acids. Trimming cost V 2 bases and J 2 bases, with 13 bases left between them. The chain's CDR3 is CASSYPTRHPYEQYF. CDR3 bases: TGTGCCAGCAGTTACCCCACCCGGCATCCCTACGAGCAGTACTTC.

The chain links TRBV7-6 to TRBJ2-1; 15 bases map to TRBD2. The CDR3 spans 20 residues. In germline, CDR1 is SGHVS, CDR2 FNYEAQ. V dropped 4 bases and J dropped 0; count of bases not matched to a gene: 10. In nucleotides, the CDR3 is TGTGCCAGCAGCTCGGGGACTAGCGGGAGGCCTCGGAGCTCCTACAATGAGCAGTTCTTC. This translates into CASSSGTSGRPRSSYNEQFF.

This clonotype was detected many times. The chain joins TRBV2 to TRBJ1-2, with TRBD1 as a possible D gene (6 bases). V was pared by 3 bases and J by 8 bases, with 22 bases between. Germline lookup yields CDR1 SNHLY and CDR2 FYNNEI. This CDR3 region has 16 residues. This chain's CDR3 is CASSDLPSHRAHGYTF. DNA of the CDR3: TGTGCCAGCAGTGATTTGCCCTCCCACAGGGCCCACGGCTACACCTTC.

CDR3 sequence (DNA): TGTGCCAGCAGAGCGGGACCTGGGAATCAGCCCCAGCATTTT. Residues: CASRAGPGNQPQHF. The gene calls are TRBV7-2 and TRBJ1-5, with D tentatively TRBD1 (5 bases). The CDR3 is made up of 14 amino acids. Trimming pared 6 bases from V and 4 bases from J, leaving 13 bases between. The germline V gene encodes CDR1 SGHTA and CDR2 FQGNSA. The full variable domain, in which reference TRBV7-2 and TRBJ1-5 provide the parts outside the CDR3, is GAGVSQSPSNKVTEKGKDVELRCDPISGHTALYWYRQSLGQGLEFLIYFQGNSAPDKSGLPSDRFSAERTGGSVSTLTIQRTQQEDSAVYLCASRAGPGNQPQHFGDGTRLSIL.

This clonotype was seen a handful of times. V is TRBV10-1 and J is TRBJ2-2; 7 bases map to TRBD1. Losses at the gene ends were 9 bases for V and 0 bases for J; bases not matched to a gene: 4. The germline V gene encodes CDR1 WNHNN and CDR2 SYGVQD (reference sequence). The CDR3 spans 14 residues. The CDR3 region is CASTGTANTGELFF. The CDR3 DNA follows: TGCGCCAGTACCGGGACAGCGAACACCGGGGAGCTGTTTTTT.

This clonotype was counted at least ten times. Germline and junction disagree at one end, which may indicate a read error. This sequence joins TRBV7-7 and TRBJ2-3; D might be TRBD2 (6 bases). This CDR3 has 16 amino acids. Per germline, CDR1 SSHAT and CDR2 FNYEAQ (reference sequence). The CDR3, as DNA: TGTGCTAGCAGCTTAGGCGGGACCGCCAACACAGATACGCAGTATTTT. It is translated as CASSLGGTANTDTQYF.

The chain employs TRBV2 and TRBJ2-5, with TRBD2 identical over 9 bases. CDR1 SNHLY and CDR2 FYNNEI come from the germline V gene. The J segment lost 5 bases and the V segment lost 4 bases, leaving 5 bases of the junction unmatched. This CDR3 is 14 amino acids long. This chain's CDR3 is CASSAREGSETQYF. CDR3 DNA: TGTGCCAGCAGTGCGCGGGAGGGCTCCGAGACCCAGTACTTC.

Only a few counts were recorded for this clonotype. J is TRBJ1-2 and V is TRBV19, with 8 bases aligning to TRBD1. Germline CDR1 LNHDA, CDR2 SQIVND (reference sequence). The CDR3 runs to 14 residues. V shed 7 bases, J shed 4 bases, and the junction held 8 bases outside the gene matches. CDR3 amino acids: CASTSRGLPYGYTF. In nucleotides, the CDR3 is TGTGCCAGTACTTCCAGGGGGCTGCCCTATGGCTACACCTTC. The full variable domain, its missing parts supplied by reference TRBV19 and TRBJ1-2, is DGGITQSPKYLFRKEGQNVTLSCEQNLNHDAMYWYRQDPGQGLRLIYYSQIVNDFQKGDIAEGYSVSREKKESFPLTVTSAQKNPTAFYLCASTSRGLPYGYTFGSGTRLTVV.

As concerns this clonotype: This may be a read error: a much more frequent sequence differs by one nucleotide. V and J are TRBV28 and TRBJ1-2, with 7 bases fitting TRBD1. The CDR3 contains 14 residues. After removal of 6 bases from V and 6 bases from J, the junction contained 10 bases not matched to a gene. CDR1 MDHEN and CDR2 SYDVKM come from the germline V gene. The CDR3 DNA is TGTGCCAGCAGGTTAGGCCAGGGGGACAATGGCTACACCTTC. Translating gives CASRLGQGDNGYTF.

This clonotype has ten or more counts. The chain couples TRBV11-2 to TRBJ2-1, with 13 bases that match TRBD2. Germline CDR1 reads SGHAT; CDR2 reads FQNNGV. The CDR3 loop spans 16 amino acids. V lost 1 base and J lost 13; bases outside the gene matches: 10. The CDR3 sequence: CASSLAGTSGISPQFF. Written as DNA, the CDR3 is TGTGCCAGCAGCTTAGCTGGGACTAGCGGGATTAGTCCACAGTTCTTC.

The CDR3 region has the DNA TGCGCCAGCAGCCAAAGGGACGGCCTATACGAGCAGTACTTC. It yields the protein CASSQRDGLYEQYF. The chain uses TRBV4-1 and TRBJ2-7; the D call may be TRBD1 or TRBD2 (5 bases each). This CDR3 spans 14 amino acids. CDR1 and CDR2 from the germline V gene are MGHRA and YSYEKL. Deletions cut 2 bases from V and 4 bases from J, with 12 bases between.

This clonotype was seen ten or more times. This rearrangement joins TRBV11-2 to TRBJ1-2; D unresolved. Germline loops: CDR1 SGHAT, CDR2 FQNNGV. The CDR3 is 14 residues long. Trimming removed 2 bases from V and 4 bases from J, with 11 bases in between. The CDR3 DNA is TGTGCCAGCAGCTTATTTCGGGAAAGCTATGGCTACACCTTC. Translated, it gives CASSLFRESYGYTF.

This clonotype has ten or more counts. The chain links TRBV7-3 to TRBJ2-1; 8 nucleotides align to TRBD2. This CDR3 has 15 residues. Germline values: CDR1 SGHTA, CDR2 FQGTGA. V trimming: 1 base; J trimming: 5 bases; junction bases outside the gene matches: 4. The CDR3 is CASSLSSGTHNEQFF. CDR3 sequence (DNA): TGTGCCAGCAGCTTAAGTAGCGGGACTCACAATGAGCAGTTCTTC.

This chain connects TRBV29-1 to TRBJ2-1, with 11 bases aligning to TRBD2. Germline V gives CDR1 SQVTM, CDR2 ANQGSEA. The V and J ends lost 3 bases and 6 bases, in that order; junction bases with no gene match: 10. The CDR3 contains 16 residues. In DNA, the CDR3 is TGCAGCGTTGACCTATCCGGGACTAGCGGAACCAATGAGCAGTTCTTC. Translated: CSVDLSGTSGTNEQFF.

This clonotype was detected many times. The rearrangement joins TRBV28 to TRBJ2-7, with TRBD2 matching over 9 bases. Germline V CDR1 and CDR2: MDHEN, SYDVKM. CDR3 size: 14 residues. After removal of 5 bases from V and 4 bases from J, the junction contained 6 bases not matched to a gene. The CDR3 DNA follows: TGTGCCAGCAGTGATCTAGCGGGGCGATACGAGCAGTACTTC. Its translation is CASSDLAGRYEQYF.

Many counts were recorded for this clonotype. The chain employs TRBV24-1 and TRBJ2-5; D perhaps matches TRBD1 (6 bases). CDR3 length: 15 residues. CDR1 KGHDR and CDR2 SFDVKD come from the germline V gene. Trimming left V 8 bases short and J 1 base short, with 16 bases between. The CDR3 region has the DNA TGTGCCACCAATGAACGTGGGGGCACCCAAGAGACCCAGTACTTC. Translating it yields CATNERGGTQETQYF.